Below, one T cell receptor (beta chain) is given with its context. This entry belongs to a study of shared T cell receptors in the human thymus. Germline CDR1 reads SGHNT; CDR2 reads YYREEE (reference sequence). Trimming took off 0 bases at V and 5 bases at J, with 14 bases between the two ends. This CDR3 spans 16 amino acids. Profiled with immunoSEQ multiplex PCR; TCRdb holds only in-frame clones, not every one. Seen here are approximately 730,000 clones, 80% to 90% observed once, and the top ten hold more than 0.008%. A further study also used this sample, focusing on human thymus T cells. From that second work: Resections from corrective heart surgery provided thymus tissue. Usage of V and J genes appeared biased in thymic and blood repertoires. Among unrelated individuals, related research reported thymic repertoires that overlapped highly.

The source is a girl under three years old with a congenital heart defect. The V gene is TRBV5-4, the J gene TRBJ1-4, with D tentatively TRBD1 (5 bases). The material sequenced was thymocytes. This CDR3 reads CASSLALTGQNEKLFF. The CDR3 DNA sequence: TGTGCCAGCAGCTTGGCTCTAACAGGCCAAAATGAAAAACTGTTTTTT.